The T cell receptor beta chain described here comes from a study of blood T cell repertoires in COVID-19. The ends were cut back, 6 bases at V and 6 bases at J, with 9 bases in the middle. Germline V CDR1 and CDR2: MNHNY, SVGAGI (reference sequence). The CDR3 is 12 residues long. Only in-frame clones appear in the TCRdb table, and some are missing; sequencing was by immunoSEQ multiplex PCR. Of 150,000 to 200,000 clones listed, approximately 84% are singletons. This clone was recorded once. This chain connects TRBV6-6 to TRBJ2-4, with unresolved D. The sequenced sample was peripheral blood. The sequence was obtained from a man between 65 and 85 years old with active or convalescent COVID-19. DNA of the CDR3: TGTGCCAGCAGCCCCGGTGGAAACATTCAGTACTTC. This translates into CASSPGGNIQYF.